Sequencing of this T cell receptor (beta chain) was carried out in a study of T cell changes during pregnancy in multiple sclerosis. The protocol was immunoSEQ multiplex PCR, while the TCRdb copy is restricted to in-frame clones and leaves out a portion. In the table there are over 70,000 clones, approximately 92% of which are singletons. The CDR3 extends over 13 amino acids. The germline V and J ends were trimmed by 0 bases and 9 bases, with 9 bases remaining between them. Germline-derived CDR1 and CDR2 are MRHNA and SNTAGT. The chain carries TRBV6-4 and TRBJ2-1; no firm D call. Source: peripheral blood, taken in the first trimester of pregnancy. The clonotype was recovered from a female donor with multiple sclerosis, enrolled in a pregnancy study. This CDR3 reads CASSDSPKSEQFF. The CDR3 nucleotides are TGTGCCAGCAGTGACTCCCCTAAGAGTGAGCAGTTCTTC.